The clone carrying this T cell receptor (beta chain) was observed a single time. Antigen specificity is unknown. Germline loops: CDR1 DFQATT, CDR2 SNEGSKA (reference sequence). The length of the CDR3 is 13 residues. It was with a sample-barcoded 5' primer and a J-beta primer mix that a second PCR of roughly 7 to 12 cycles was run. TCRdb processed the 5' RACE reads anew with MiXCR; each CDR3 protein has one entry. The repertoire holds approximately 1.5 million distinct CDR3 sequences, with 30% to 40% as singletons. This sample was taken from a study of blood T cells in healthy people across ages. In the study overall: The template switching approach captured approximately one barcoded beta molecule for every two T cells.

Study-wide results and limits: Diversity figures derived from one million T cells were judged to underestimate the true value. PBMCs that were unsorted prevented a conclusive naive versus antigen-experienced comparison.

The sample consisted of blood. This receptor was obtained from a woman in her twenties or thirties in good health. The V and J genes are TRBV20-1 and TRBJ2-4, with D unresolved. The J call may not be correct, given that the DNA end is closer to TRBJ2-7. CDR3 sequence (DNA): TGCAGTGCTAGCCAAGGAAATCCCTACGAGCAGTACTTC. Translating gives CSASQGNPYEQYF.